This entry lists 14 T cell receptor beta chains sequenced from one sample in a study of shared clonotypes between healthy human individuals. TCRdb's copy holds only in-frame clones and misses some; the assay was immunoSEQ multiplex PCR. The table has over 850,000 clones, around 78% seen once; the top ten hold 0.6% to 0.75%. Sequencing was done on a sample of memory CD4+ T cells from PBMCs. Subset given: CD45RA-negative fraction. The receptor set was obtained from a man younger than 30 in good health. Some clones in this sample may be carry-over from other donors' samples.

The V call is TRBV15, the J call TRBJ2-1; the match to TRBD2 covers 7 bases. With V trimmed by 7 bases and J by 4 bases, 7 bases remained unmatched. The germline gives CDR1 LNHNV, CDR2 YYDKDF (reference sequence). The CDR3 length is 14 residues. The CDR3, as DNA: TGTGCCACCATGGGCGGGAGTCCTTACAATGAGCAGTTCTTC. Translation gives CATMGGSPYNEQFF.

This clone showed up just once. V and J are TRBV11-2 and TRBJ2-1, with D perhaps TRBD2 (7 bases). Trimming took off 6 bases at V and 4 bases at J, with 19 bases between the two ends. The CDR3 totals 16 residues. From germline, CDR1 is SGHAT and CDR2 FQNNGV. DNA of the CDR3: TGTGCCAGCAGTCCCCTTGTCGGGGGGCTATACAATGAGCAGTTCTTC. This gives the protein CASSPLVGGLYNEQFF.

The chain couples TRBV11-1 to TRBJ2-3; 12 nucleotides align to TRBD1. Germline V gene lookup returns CDR1 SGHAT and CDR2 FQDESV (reference sequence). The CDR3 covers 16 residues. Germline trimming cut 4 bases from V and 2 bases from J; bases unmatched to any gene: 4. The CDR3 DNA reads as TGTGCCAGCAGCTCCCGGGACAGGGGGCTCACAGATACGCAGTATTTT. Its protein product is CASSSRDRGLTDTQYF.

This chain joins TRBV28 and TRBJ2-7; 7 bases map to TRBD2. Germline values: CDR1 MDHEN, CDR2 SYDVKM. The CDR3 runs to 14 residues. V trimming: 2 bases; J trimming: 7 bases; junction bases outside the gene matches: 8. CDR3 residues: CASSLGGSVREQYF. CDR3 nucleotides: TGTGCCAGCAGTTTAGGCGGGAGTGTACGGGAGCAGTACTTC. Variable domain in full (rest from reference TRBV28 and TRBJ2-7): DVKVTQSSRYLVKRTGEKVFLECVQDMDHENMFWYRQDPGLGLRLIYFSYDVKMKEKGDIPEGYSVSREKKERFSLILESASTNQTSMYLCASSLGGSVREQYFGPGTRLTVT.

The V gene is TRBV9, the J gene TRBJ1-1; 7 nucleotides agree with TRBD1. This CDR3 region has 15 residues. Trimming took 5 bases from V and 3 from J; bases not matched to a gene: 10. Germline V gene sequence: CDR1 SGDLS, CDR2 YYNGEE. Here the CDR3 reads CASSTTGTAYTEAFF. CDR3 nucleotides: TGTGCCAGCAGTACCACCGGGACAGCGTACACTGAAGCTTTCTTT.

The chain is built from TRBV27 and TRBJ1-5; D may be TRBD1 (5 bases). V lost 7 bases, J lost 4 bases, and 17 bases lay in between. The V gene's germline CDR1 is MNHEY and CDR2 SMNVEV (reference sequence). The length of the CDR3 is 15 residues. CDR3 sequence: CASTLKPGSNQPQHF. DNA of the CDR3: TGTGCCAGCACCCTCAAGCCAGGGTCGAATCAGCCCCAGCATTTT.

This chain joins TRBV4-2 and TRBJ2-7, with 8 positions matching TRBD2. The CDR3 has 14 amino acids. J lost 7 bases, V lost 0 bases, and 5 bases had no gene match. CDR1 and CDR2 (germline): LGHNA, YNFKEQ. This CDR3 reads CASSQDRTSGEQYF. DNA of the CDR3: TGTGCCAGCAGCCAAGATAGAACTAGCGGTGAGCAGTACTTC.

This clone was seen a single time. This chain uses TRBV15 with TRBJ1-1; D gene uncertain. Germline V CDR1 and CDR2: LNHNV, YYDKDF (reference sequence). V was pared by 0 bases and J by 11 bases, with 7 bases between. This CDR3 is 11 amino acids long. The CDR3 DNA sequence: TGTGCCACCAGCAGAGATTCGAAGGCTTTCTTT. It yields the protein CATSRDSKAFF.

The chain carries TRBV28 and TRBJ1-2; 8 bases are a match to TRBD1. CDR1 is MDHEN, CDR2 SYDVKM, per germline. V was pared by 5 bases and J by 7 bases, with 3 bases of the junction left unmatched. The length of the CDR3 is 12 residues. CDR3 residues: CASSPGQGGYTF. CDR3 nucleotide sequence: TGTGCCAGCAGTCCTGGACAGGGTGGCTACACCTTC.

This chain uses TRBV6-6 with TRBJ1-5; D gene uncertain. The CDR3 length is 15 residues. CDR1 MNHNY and CDR2 SVGAGI come from the germline V gene (reference sequence). V shed 5 bases and J shed 2 bases, with 13 bases lying between them. The CDR3 loop reads CASSASVGGNQPQHF. CDR3 in DNA: TGTGCCAGCAGTGCCAGCGTTGGGGGCAATCAGCCCCAGCATTTT.

Worth noting for this clone: Different DNA sequences within this sample yield the same CDR3. The CDR3 region has the DNA TGTGCCACCAGCTCCAGGGCTGGAAACACCATATATTTT. Its translation is CATSSRAGNTIYF. V usage is TRBV15 and J usage is TRBJ1-3; weak D call: TRBD1 (5 bases). Per germline, CDR1 LNHNV and CDR2 YYDKDF (reference sequence). Trimming cost V 5 bases and J 2 bases, with 7 bases left between them. The CDR3 has 13 residues. The variable domain in full, with the rest retrieved from reference TRBV15 and TRBJ1-3, is DAMVIQNPRYQVTQFGKPVTLSCSQTLNHNVMYWYQQKSSQAPKLLFHYYDKDFNNEADTPDNFQSRRPNTSFCFLDIRSPGLGDTAMYLCATSSRAGNTIYFGEGSWLTVV.

This chain uses TRBV5-6 with TRBJ2-1, with 8 positions matching TRBD1. Germline loops: CDR1 SGHDT, CDR2 YYEEEE. V gave up 4 bases and J gave up 4 bases; unmatched junction bases: 16. This CDR3 spans 18 amino acids. In nucleotides, the CDR3 is TGTGCCAGCAGCACCCGGGACAGGCAACGCGAGGGGTACAATGAGCAGTTCTTC. The encoded protein is CASSTRDRQREGYNEQFF. Full variable domain (outside the CDR3, taken from reference TRBV5-6 and TRBJ2-1): DAGVTQSPTHLIKTRGQQVTLRCSPKSGHDTVSWYQQALGQGPQFIFQYYEEEERQRGNFPDRFSGHQFPNYSSELNVNALLLGDSALYLCASSTRDRQREGYNEQFFGPGTRLTVL.

V and J are TRBV7-4 and TRBJ2-7, with D perhaps being TRBD1 or TRBD2 (5 bases each). Germline V CDR1 and CDR2: SGHVT, SQSDAQ. The V and J ends lost 7 bases and 2 bases respectively, with 18 bases between them. The length of the CDR3 is 15 residues. CDR3 nucleotide sequence: TGTGCCAGCACGCGACCCCCAAGGGGACCCTACGAGCAGTACTTC. Protein: CASTRPPRGPYEQYF.

For this clone: Just one base apart from a much larger clone, this may be a read error. Within the sample, other DNA sequences also encode this same CDR3. The chain couples TRBV7-9 to TRBJ2-7; D tentatively reads TRBD1 or TRBD2 (6 bases each). Germline CDR1 and CDR2: SEHNR and FQNEAQ (reference sequence). The CDR3 length is 14 residues. This CDR3 is CASSTGTPYYEQYF. The CDR3 region has the DNA TGCGCCAGCAGCACAGGGACTCCTTACTACGAGCAGTACTTC.